This T cell receptor beta chain originates from a study of OX40 agonist ivuxolimab in advanced cancers. Concerning the study at large: Ivuxolimab was a fully human IgG2 agonistic monoclonal antibody targeting the costimulatory receptor OX40 (CD134). Of the 50 to 55 patients in dose escalation, about 20 had hepatocellular carcinoma, roughly 15 had melanoma, 9 had renal cell carcinoma and 9 had head and neck cancer. The purpose of peripheral TCRbeta sequencing was to test whether ivuxolimab changed TCR sequence diversity and led to clonal T-cell expansion. Three dose-escalation patients achieved partial responses, one with hepatocellular carcinoma and two with cutaneous melanoma. Prior anti-PD-1, anti-PD-L1 or anti-CTLA-4 therapy was permitted, and 40% to 50% of dose-escalation patients had received checkpoint inhibitors. Intravenous ivuxolimab was administered to patients every 2 weeks at six dose levels: 0.01, 0.1, 0.3, 1.5, 3 and 10 mg/kg. The dose-escalation cohort was roughly 83% male with a mean age of approximately 60 years, ranging from roughly 20 to 80. The monotherapy dose-escalation portion (N ≈ 50 patients) of the phase I ivuxolimab trial is reported in the paper.

The paper's findings and limits, for the study overall: In partial responders in the 0.1-3.0 mg/kg groups, normalized peripheral clonal expansion was found to be among the lowest, especially among CD8+ T cells. Low levels of normalized T-cell clonal expansion were also seen in some nonresponding patients. The antigen specificity of the clonally expanded peripheral T cells was not determined. Clonal expansion of both CD4+ and CD8+ blood T cells was observed from baseline to week 6 at doses 0.1 to 3.0 mg/kg. After ivuxolimab, CD8+ T cells had more expanded clones than CD4+ T cells on average.

The trial excluded patients who had a history of autoimmune disease or who were on systemic immunosuppression. In every dose cohort, peripheral blood was drawn for TCR sequencing at baseline, cycle 4 day 1, and cycle 7 day 1. The samples were drawn from a first-in-human, open-label, multicenter phase I dose-escalation trial of ivuxolimab. Adults with locally advanced or metastatic melanoma, renal cell, hepatocellular, or head and neck squamous cell carcinoma were enrolled in the trial. CD4+ and CD8+ T cells were sorted separately from peripheral blood before TCR sequencing. In its sample, this clone was seen once. Its cognate antigen has yet to be identified. Base qualities are not at hand, and no much larger clone is one base apart. For sequencing of the TCRbeta CDR3 region, genomic DNA was extracted from the sorted cells. The immunoSEQ Assay was used to sequence the TCRbeta CDR3 regions. This immuneACCESS table, as held by TCRdb, lists in-frame sequences with V and J called but not all clones. Of the missing ones, under half trace to an unresolved V gene in checked studies; the others have no known cause. Within this sample are fewer than 90,000 clones, with about 88% of them counted one time only. Of the sample, approximately 0.26% falls within the top ten clones.

The clonotype originates from an adult with an advanced solid tumor such as melanoma, head and neck, liver or kidney cancer. This specimen was CD4+ or CD8+ T cells sorted from blood, taken in a trial of the OX40 agonist ivuxolimab.

The CDR3 corresponds to CASSYSANTDTQYF. DNA sequence: TGTGCCAGCAGTTACTCGGCAAACACAGATACGCAGTATTTT. Here the chain combines TRBV6-5 and TRBJ2-3; there is no confident call for the D gene. As encoded in the germline V gene, CDR1 is MNHEY while CDR2 is SVGAGI. The CDR3 spans 14 residues, from the cysteine through the phenylalanine. Just the 42-base CDR3 DNA is kept, in frame starting at base 1. The junction shows trimming of 0 bases on V and 2 bases on J, plus 6 bases between the germline ends.